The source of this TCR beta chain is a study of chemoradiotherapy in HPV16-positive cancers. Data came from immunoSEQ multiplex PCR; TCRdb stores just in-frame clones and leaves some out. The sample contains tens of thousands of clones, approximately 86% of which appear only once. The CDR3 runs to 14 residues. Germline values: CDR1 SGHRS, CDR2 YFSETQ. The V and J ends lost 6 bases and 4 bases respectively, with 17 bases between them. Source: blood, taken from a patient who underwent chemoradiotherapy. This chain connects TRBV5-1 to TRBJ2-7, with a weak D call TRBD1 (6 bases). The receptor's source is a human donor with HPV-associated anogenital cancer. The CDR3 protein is CASTPDGTQYEQYF. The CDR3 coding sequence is TGCGCCAGCACACCAGACGGGACACAGTACGAGCAGTACTTC.